Listed here are 30 T cell receptor beta chains from one sample, sequenced in a study of cytomegalovirus exposure and HLA in healthy donors. Vbeta (60) and Jbeta (13) primers were used in the PCR. The repertoire was sequenced with immunoSEQ multiplex PCR; TCRdb's copy has only in-frame clones and lacks some. The repertoire includes around 100,000 clones, approximately 70% of them detected once, and approximately 10% sits in the top ten. Sequencing was performed on PBMCs. The source of these receptors is a man aged 40-49 years in good health and CMV-seropositive.

This rearrangement joins TRBV10-1 to TRBJ2-1; D might be TRBD1 (6 bases). The CDR3 extends over 13 amino acids. Trimming took 4 bases from V and 4 from J, leaving 8 bases between them. Germline loops: CDR1 WNHNN, CDR2 SYGVQD (reference sequence). The CDR3 bases are TGCGCCAGCAGTGTGGACAGTTACAATGAGCAGTTCTTC. Amino acid sequence: CASSVDSYNEQFF.

The gene calls are TRBV4-1 and TRBJ2-3; TRBD2 agrees at 8 bases. V dropped 5 bases and J dropped 2; count of bases not matched to a gene: 21. The CDR3 is 20 amino acids. Germline V CDR1 and CDR2: MGHRA, YSYEKL. The CDR3 is CASSSPFRVAGLGATDTQYF. CDR3 in DNA: TGCGCCAGCAGCTCCCCCTTCCGGGTAGCGGGGTTAGGGGCCACAGATACGCAGTATTTT.

This chain links TRBV7-9 with TRBJ2-6, with no clear D. Germline CDR1 reads SEHNR; CDR2 reads FQNEAQ (reference sequence). The length of the CDR3 is 15 residues. Trimming took off 4 bases at V and 0 bases at J, with 7 bases between the two ends. The CDR3 is CASSSRISGANVLTF. CDR3 coding DNA: TGTGCCAGCAGCTCTAGAATCTCTGGGGCCAACGTCCTGACTTTC.

The CDR3 sequence: CASSLGQHYGYTF. In DNA form, the CDR3 reads TGTGCCAGCAGCTTGGGACAGCACTATGGCTACACCTTC. V and J are TRBV7-8 and TRBJ1-2; 7 bases match TRBD1. This CDR3 region has 13 residues. Germline lookup yields CDR1 SGHVS and CDR2 FQNEAQ. With 3 bases clipped from V and 3 bases from J, the junction kept 1 base outside the gene matches.

V gene TRBV7-9 combines with J gene TRBJ1-3; D unclear. Between the trimmed V and J ends, which lost 8 bases and 3 bases, there was a span of 8 bases. The CDR3 runs 12 residues. Looked up from germline, CDR1 is SEHNR and CDR2 is FQNEAQ (reference sequence). Written as DNA, the CDR3 is TGTGCCAGCTCCTTATTTGGAAACACCATATATTTT. It codes for CASSLFGNTIYF.

This rearrangement joins TRBV5-1 to TRBJ2-1; 10 bases match TRBD2. The CDR3 length is 15 residues. Germline V lookup: CDR1 SGHRS, CDR2 YFSETQ. With V trimmed by 4 bases and J by 2 bases, 3 bases remained unmatched. The CDR3 region is CASSELAGTYNEQFF. The CDR3 nucleotides read TGCGCCAGCAGCGAACTAGCGGGAACCTACAATGAGCAGTTCTTC.

CDR3 coding DNA: TGTGCCAGTCTAGGGGCTAGCGGGAGGGGCCGGCAGACCGGGGAGCTGTTTTTT. Protein: CASLGASGRGRQTGELFF. The rearrangement joins TRBV19 to TRBJ2-2; 12 nucleotides align to TRBD2. The CDR3 is 18 amino acids. Germline values: CDR1 LNHDA, CDR2 SQIVND (reference sequence). Trimming took 8 bases from V and 5 from J; bases not matched to a gene: 15. Full variable domain (missing parts from reference TRBV19 and TRBJ2-2): DGGITQSPKYLFRKEGQNVTLSCEQNLNHDAMYWYRQDPGQGLRLIYYSQIVNDFQKGDIAEGYSVSREKKESFPLTVTSAQKNPTAFYLCASLGASGRGRQTGELFFGEGSRLTVL.

The chain recombines TRBV7-8 with TRBJ2-3; no firm D call. CDR3 size: 13 residues. With 1 base removed from V and 2 bases from J, the gap between germline ends came to 4 bases. The germline V gene has CDR1 SGHVS and CDR2 FQNEAQ. The DNA of the CDR3 is TGTGCCAGCAGCTTAGGGGCCACAGATACGCAGTATTTT. Protein product: CASSLGATDTQYF.

Notes on this clone: This specimen includes other DNA sequences encoding the same CDR3. The chain joins TRBV27 to TRBJ2-7, with 11 bases that match TRBD1. Germline CDR1 MNHEY, CDR2 SMNVEV (reference sequence). Trimming at V came to 5 bases and at J to 4 bases, leaving 4 bases not matched to a gene. CDR3 length: 14 residues. This CDR3 reads CASSPGTGGYEQYF. The CDR3 DNA sequence: TGTGCCAGCAGTCCCGGGACAGGGGGTTACGAGCAGTACTTC.

This clone showed up just a few times. The chain has TRBV21-1 and TRBJ1-5; the DNA was not used to check the table's D call, TRBD1. TRBV21-1 is termed a pseudogene. This CDR3 contains 16 residues. In DNA, the CDR3 is TGTGCCAGCAGTTTTACCGGGACAGATAGCAATCAGCCCCAGCATTTT. This translates into CASSFTGTDSNQPQHF.

The rearrangement joins TRBV28 to TRBJ1-2, with a possible D match to TRBD1 (6 bases). The CDR3 runs 15 residues. The V and J ends lost 3 bases and 2 bases respectively, with 13 bases between them. Germline values: CDR1 MDHEN, CDR2 SYDVKM. For the CDR3, the DNA is TGTGCCAGCAGTTTCGGTGGGGGGGCGAACTATGGCTACACCTTC. This codes for CASSFGGGANYGYTF.

V is TRBV30 and J is TRBJ1-1; D perhaps matches TRBD1 (6 bases). There are 16 residues in the CDR3. Trimming pared 3 bases from V and 4 bases from J, leaving 21 bases between. Germline V gene data show CDR1 as GTSNPN and CDR2 as SVGIG (reference sequence). In nucleotides, the CDR3 is TGTGCCTGGAGGAGTGGGTCCGGACAGCGCCGCACTGAAGCTTTCTTT. Amino acid sequence: CAWRSGSGQRRTEAFF.

This clone was counted a single time. This sequence joins TRBV7-2 and TRBJ2-6; no clear D gene. The germline V gene has CDR1 SGHTA and CDR2 FQGNSA. The CDR3 spans 16 residues. Trimming cost V 3 bases and J 3 bases, with 12 bases left between them. The CDR3 sequence: CASSFYVNNGANVLTF. Written as DNA, the CDR3 is TGTGCCAGCAGCTTCTACGTCAATAATGGGGCCAACGTCCTGACTTTC.

The chain joins TRBV9 to TRBJ2-5, with TRBD2 identical over 7 bases. CDR3 size: 11 residues. CDR1 is SGDLS, CDR2 YYNGEE, per germline. V shed 4 bases and J 7 bases; nucleotides not matched to a gene: 1. In nucleotides, the CDR3 is TGTGCCAGCAGCCCGGGGGGGACCCAGTACTTC. It specifies CASSPGGTQYF. Based on the CDR3 plus reference TRBV9 and TRBJ2-5, the full variable domain is DSGVTQTPKHLITATGQRVTLRCSPRSGDLSVYWYQQSLDQGLQFLIQYYNGEERAKGNILERFSAQQFPDLHSELNLSSLELGDSALYFCASSPGGTQYFGPGTRLLVL.

The chain combines TRBV2 with TRBJ2-7, with D perhaps matching TRBD2 (5 bases). The CDR3 consists of 12 residues. V was trimmed by 8 bases and J by 5 bases, leaving 13 bases between them. Germline lookup yields CDR1 SNHLY and CDR2 FYNNEI. CDR3 DNA sequence: TGTGCCAGCCTGTCAGCGGTCAACGAGCAGTACGTC. Residues: CASLSAVNEQYV.

The chain has TRBV10-1 and TRBJ1-1; perhaps TRBD1 as D (5 bases). The germline V gene has CDR1 WNHNN and CDR2 SYGVQD (reference sequence). Trimming cost V 7 bases and J 3 bases, with 21 bases left between them. The CDR3 spans 16 residues. This CDR3 reads CASTQGTGGPDTEAFF. The CDR3 nucleotides are TGCGCCAGCACTCAGGGTACAGGTGGGCCCGACACTGAAGCTTTCTTT.

The V gene is TRBV6-6, the J gene TRBJ1-1; D gene unclear. CDR1 and CDR2 from the germline V gene are MNHNY and SVGAGI (reference sequence). The germline V and J ends were trimmed by 2 bases and 4 bases, with 8 bases remaining between them. The CDR3 length is 13 residues. CDR3 sequence: CASSYGRSTEAFF. CDR3 DNA sequence: TGTGCCAGCAGTTACGGCCGTTCCACTGAAGCTTTCTTT.

The genes are TRBV10-3 and TRBJ2-5; D possibly matches TRBD1 or TRBD2 (5 bases each). From germline, CDR1 is ENHRY and CDR2 SYGVKD. Trimming shortened V by 4 bases and J by 5 bases, and 11 bases separated the two germline ends. This CDR3 has 13 amino acids. The CDR3 DNA sequence: TGTGCCATCAGTGGGTCGGGGCGGGAGACCCAGTACTTC. Amino acid sequence: CAISGSGRETQYF.

This CDR3 reads CASSPQTGINEQYF. As DNA, the CDR3 is TGTGCCAGCTCACCCCAGACAGGGATCAACGAGCAGTACTTC. The genes are TRBV18 and TRBJ2-7; 7 bases map to TRBD1. CDR3 length: 14 amino acids. Germline CDR1 reads KGHSH; CDR2 reads LQKENI. After removal of 3 bases from V and 5 bases from J, the junction contained 7 bases not matched to a gene.

CDR3 loop: CAEGPVAGDYEQYV. The CDR3 coding sequence is TGTGCTGAAGGTCCGGTAGCGGGAGACTACGAGCAGTACGTC. This chain connects TRBV2 to TRBJ2-7; TRBD2 agrees at 9 bases. Germline CDR1 and CDR2: SNHLY and FYNNEI. The CDR3 consists of 14 residues.

V usage is TRBV10-2 and J usage is TRBJ2-5; a possible D gene is TRBD2 (5 bases). Germline V gene lookup returns CDR1 WSHSY and CDR2 SAAADI. With 2 bases removed from V and 5 bases from J, the gap between germline ends came to 12 bases. The CDR3 sequence is 14 residues long. CDR3 protein: CASSENRGGETQYF. The CDR3 region has the DNA TGCGCCAGCAGTGAGAACAGAGGCGGGGAGACCCAGTACTTC.

A single count supports this clone. The chain employs TRBV7-9 and TRBJ1-2; D is undetermined. V was pared by 4 bases and J by 6 bases, with 15 bases between. Germline CDR1 SEHNR, CDR2 FQNEAQ (reference sequence). The CDR3 runs to 14 residues. This CDR3 is CASSYLGGLDGYTF. The DNA for the CDR3 is TGTGCCAGCAGCTACCTCGGCGGGTTGGATGGCTACACCTTC.

V and J are TRBV19 and TRBJ2-1; no definite D call. Trimming took 2 bases from V and 5 from J, leaving 7 bases between them. The CDR3 is 13 amino acids. CDR1 is LNHDA and CDR2 is SQIVND in the germline V gene (reference sequence). CDR3: CASSISQDNEQFF. The DNA of the CDR3 is TGTGCCAGTAGTATAAGCCAGGACAATGAGCAGTTCTTC.

The genes are TRBV6-5 and TRBJ1-1, with 7 nucleotides matching TRBD1. J gave up 2 bases and V 8 bases, and 5 bases lay outside the gene matches. The CDR3 totals 13 residues. Germline V gene data show CDR1 as MNHEY and CDR2 as SVGAGI. In DNA form, the CDR3 reads TGTGCCAGCCACCAGGGGGGTAACACTGAAGCTTTCTTT. Amino acid sequence: CASHQGGNTEAFF.

The chain couples TRBV4-3 to TRBJ2-5; D not resolved. Germline loops: CDR1 LGHNA, CDR2 YSLEER. The CDR3 covers 15 residues. The V end lost 0 bases, the J end lost 5 bases, and 13 bases lay between the germline ends. The CDR3 DNA reads as TGCGCCAGCAGCCAAGATCGCGGTAGAGGTGAGACCCAGTACTTC. Its translation is CASSQDRGRGETQYF.

The V call is TRBV5-1, the J call TRBJ2-1, with a weak D call TRBD2 (5 bases). The germline V gene encodes CDR1 SGHRS and CDR2 YFSETQ. This CDR3 spans 13 amino acids. V was shortened by 0 bases and J by 10 bases, with 11 bases between the two germline ends. The CDR3 DNA sequence: TGCGCCAGCAGCTTGGGTAGCACGGGGGAGCAGTTCTTC. Translating it yields CASSLGSTGEQFF.

This chain connects TRBV18 to TRBJ1-1; TRBD1 is a possible D gene (5 bases). V gave up 3 bases and J gave up 1 base, with 12 bases separating them. Per germline, CDR1 KGHSH and CDR2 LQKENI. The CDR3 spans 15 residues. The CDR3 is CASSPVSTGNTEAFF. The DNA for the CDR3 is TGTGCCAGCTCACCGGTATCTACAGGGAACACTGAAGCTTTCTTT.

The J gene is TRBJ2-5, the V gene TRBV7-2; 10 bases line up with TRBD2. The CDR3 extends over 17 amino acids. V dropped 0 bases and J dropped 2; count of bases not matched to a gene: 6. The germline gives CDR1 SGHTA, CDR2 FQGNSA. The CDR3 region has the DNA TGTGCCAGCAGCTTAGCCCTAGCGGGAGTTTTTCAAGAGACCCAGTACTTC. It specifies CASSLALAGVFQETQYF.

This sequence joins TRBV6-6 and TRBJ1-5; tentative D call: TRBD1 (6 bases). The CDR3 is made up of 16 amino acids. With 4 bases removed from V and 1 base from J, the gap between germline ends came to 14 bases. The germline V gene has CDR1 MNHNY and CDR2 SVGAGI (reference sequence). CDR3 sequence: CASSSRTGSSNQPQHF. The CDR3 DNA sequence: TGTGCCAGCAGTTCCCGCACAGGGTCAAGCAATCAGCCCCAGCATTTT.

With respect to this clone: A junction boundary mismatches the germline segment, possibly from a read error. The V call is TRBV4-1, the J call TRBJ2-5; 8 bases fit TRBD2. CDR3 size: 16 residues. From germline, CDR1 is MGHRA and CDR2 YSYEKL. The CDR3, as DNA: TGCGCCAGCAGCGGGTTCCTAGCGGGCGACCAAGGGACCCAGTACTTC. Amino acid sequence: CASSGFLAGDQGTQYF.